This T cell receptor (beta chain) came from a study of T cell repertoires in cytomegalovirus infection. Overall study: From public TCR beta signatures came an indication of both CMV infection and matching HLA type. Overall study findings and caveats: There were HLA-C-restricted CMV-specific TCR beta clonotypes dominating the ex vivo response.

Germline-derived CDR1 and CDR2 are DFQATT and SNEGSKA (reference sequence). This CDR3 comprises 15 residues. Trimming left V 3 bases short and J 1 base short, with 16 bases between. MiXCR, applied by TCRdb to the reads, yields one record per CDR3 protein. The repertoire has roughly 200,000 distinct CDR3 sequences, approximately 18% of them found once; the top ten carry 25%. As concerns this clonotype: As yet, its antigen is unknown.

The sample was CD8+ T cells from PBMCs. This clonotype originated in a human donor in good health (CMV status not recorded). Some clones in this sample may be carry-over from other donors' samples. The chain joins TRBV20-1 to TRBJ2-7; D remains unclear. CDR3 amino acids: CSASPEATVSYEQYF. DNA for the CDR3: TGCAGTGCTAGTCCCGAGGCAACAGTGTCCTACGAGCAGTACTTC.